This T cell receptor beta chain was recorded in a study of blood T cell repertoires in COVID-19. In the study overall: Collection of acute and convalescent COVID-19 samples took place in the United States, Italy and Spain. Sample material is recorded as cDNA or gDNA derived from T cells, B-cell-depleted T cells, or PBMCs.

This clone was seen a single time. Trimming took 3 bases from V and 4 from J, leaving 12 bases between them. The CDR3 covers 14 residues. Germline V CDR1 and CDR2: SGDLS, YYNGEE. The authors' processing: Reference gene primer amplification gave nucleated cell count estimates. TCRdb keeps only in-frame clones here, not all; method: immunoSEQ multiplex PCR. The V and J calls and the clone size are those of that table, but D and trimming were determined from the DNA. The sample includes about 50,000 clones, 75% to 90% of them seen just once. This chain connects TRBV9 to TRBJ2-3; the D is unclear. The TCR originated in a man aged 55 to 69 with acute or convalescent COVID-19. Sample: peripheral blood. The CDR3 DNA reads TGTGCCAGCAGCGAGAGGTACCGTCCAGATACGCAGTATTTT. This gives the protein CASSERYRPDTQYF.